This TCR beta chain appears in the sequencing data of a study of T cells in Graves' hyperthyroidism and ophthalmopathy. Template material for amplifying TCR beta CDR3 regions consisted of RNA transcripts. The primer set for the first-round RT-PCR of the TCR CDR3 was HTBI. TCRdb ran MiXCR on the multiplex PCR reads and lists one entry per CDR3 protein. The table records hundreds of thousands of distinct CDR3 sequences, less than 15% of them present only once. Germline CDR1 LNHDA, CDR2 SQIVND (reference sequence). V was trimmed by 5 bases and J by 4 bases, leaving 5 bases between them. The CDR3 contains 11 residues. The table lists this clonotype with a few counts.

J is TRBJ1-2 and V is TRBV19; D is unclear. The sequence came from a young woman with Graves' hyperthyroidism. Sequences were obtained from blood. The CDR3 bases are TGTGCCAGTAGTCTCCTCTATGGCTACACCTTC. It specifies CASSLLYGYTF.